This TCR beta chain was retrieved from a study of CD8 T cells in ankylosing spondylitis. Study conclusions and caveats: Those disease-linked clones were CD8+; they were also relatively rare in peripheral blood.

The V gene lost 5 bases and the J gene lost 7 bases, with 15 bases spanning the gap. Germline CDR1 and CDR2: DFQATT and SNEGSKA (reference sequence). The CDR3 is 12 residues long. At least ten counts were recorded for this clonotype. The antigen is unknown. TCRdb ran MiXCR on the 5' RACE reads and lists one entry per CDR3 protein. The data show some 220,000 distinct CDR3 sequences, with approximately 8.4% seen just once and around 4.8% held by the top ten. The sample consisted of blood, either unsorted or a sorted T cell fraction (not recorded which). The J gene is TRBJ2-7, the V gene TRBV20-1, with a tentative D call TRBD2 (6 bases). The sequence was obtained from a female donor with ankylosing spondylitis or in good health (not recorded which). CDR3: CSAPRGALEQYF. The CDR3 coding sequence is TGCAGTGCTCCGCGGGGAGCGTTGGAGCAGTACTTC.